The clone carrying this T cell receptor (beta chain) has only a few counts. Its antigen is unknown. These data originate in a study of cytomegalovirus exposure and HLA in healthy donors. In the study overall: A prior study identified approximately 120 million unique TCR beta sequences from around 180 million T cells. Assignment to the Caucasian-associated ancestry cluster applied to approximately 79% of the approximately 400 genotyped donors. Study outcomes and limitations: The authors excluded some V segments, including TRBV6-2 and TRBV6-3, as indistinguishable.

Healthy bone marrow donors made up the donors. The CDR3 covers 14 residues. Germline CDR1 is MDHEN and CDR2 is SYDVKM. The V end was cut by 7 bases, the J end by 0 bases, with 13 bases between. The study ran its PCR with 60 Vbeta and 13 Jbeta primers. Sequencing was performed with immunoSEQ multiplex PCR; in TCRdb, only in-frame clones are kept and a portion is missing. This sample yields roughly 160,000 clones, of which about 75% are seen a single time; about 8% belongs to the top ten. The sequence was collected from a woman in her 40s in good health and CMV-seropositive. The chain recombines TRBV28 with TRBJ2-7; no clear D gene. The material sequenced was PBMCs. CDR3 nucleotide sequence: TGTGCCAGCAAGAGTCCTATCTACTCCTACGAGCAGTACTTC. Its translation: CASKSPIYSYEQYF.